These 17 T cell receptor beta chains were all obtained from the same sample, sequenced in a study of blood T cell repertoires in COVID-19. Sequencing used immunoSEQ multiplex PCR; TCRdb keeps in-frame clones, though not all of them. Of fewer than 350,000 clones in the sample, about nine tenths were seen once. Material for sequencing was peripheral blood. The origin of the receptors is a woman aged 25 to 39 with COVID-19, enrolled during active disease.

This sequence joins TRBV5-1 and TRBJ1-3, with D tentatively TRBD1 (5 bases). Germline assignment: CDR1 SGHRS and CDR2 YFSETQ. V was shortened by 4 bases and J by 3 bases, with 11 bases between the two germline ends. CDR3 length: 14 amino acids. As DNA, the CDR3 is TGCGCCAGCAGCCAGGGCTCCCGTGGAAACACCATATATTTT. Its protein is CASSQGSRGNTIYF.

This clone appeared a few times. The chain uses TRBV19 and TRBJ2-2; D remains ambiguous. V was trimmed by 3 bases and J by 7 bases, leaving 9 bases between them. The CDR3 consists of 13 residues. Germline CDR1 reads LNHDA; CDR2 reads SQIVND (reference sequence). Written as DNA, the CDR3 is TGTGCCAGTAGTATTTCCCCCGGCGGGGAGCTGTTTTTT. Its protein is CASSISPGGELFF. Combining the CDR3 with reference TRBV19 and TRBJ2-2 gives the whole variable domain DGGITQSPKYLFRKEGQNVTLSCEQNLNHDAMYWYRQDPGQGLRLIYYSQIVNDFQKGDIAEGYSVSREKKESFPLTVTSAQKNPTAFYLCASSISPGGELFFGEGSRLTVL.

The V and J genes are TRBV11-2 and TRBJ2-1; 7 bases agree with TRBD2. The junction had 3 bases not matched to a gene; V was cut back by 2 bases and J by 5 bases. This CDR3 contains 14 residues. CDR1 is SGHAT and CDR2 is FQNNGV in the germline V gene. The CDR3 loop is CASSLWGGNNEQFF. The DNA for the CDR3 is TGTGCCAGCAGCTTATGGGGGGGGAACAATGAGCAGTTCTTC.

CDR3 protein: CAIGTYVYPEQYF. CDR3 bases: TGTGCCATCGGGACTTACGTCTATCCCGAGCAGTACTTC. This sequence joins TRBV10-3 and TRBJ2-7, with TRBD2 as a possible D gene (6 bases). The CDR3 is 13 amino acids. V gave up 8 bases and J gave up 6 bases, with 17 bases separating them. Germline-derived CDR1 and CDR2 are ENHRY and SYGVKD.

The chain employs TRBV3-1 (or the pseudogene TRBV3-2) and TRBJ1-5; D gene ambiguous. The germline V and J ends were trimmed by 2 bases and 4 bases, with 9 bases remaining between them. Germline V gene data show CDR1 as LGHDT and CDR2 as YNNKEL (reference sequence). CDR3 length equals 14 residues. This chain's CDR3 is CASSQSPGNQPQHF. The CDR3 bases are TGTGCCAGCAGCCAATCTCCGGGGAATCAGCCCCAGCATTTT.

The chain is built from TRBV7-8 and TRBJ2-7; 7 bases fit TRBD2. The germline gives CDR1 SGHVS, CDR2 FQNEAQ. This CDR3 is built from 16 residues. V trimming: 1 base; J trimming: 2 bases; junction bases outside the gene matches: 8. CDR3 in amino acids: CASSLGRARGTYEQYF. CDR3 DNA: TGTGCCAGCAGCTTAGGTAGGGCGCGGGGGACCTACGAGCAGTACTTC.

The chain combines TRBV5-6 with TRBJ2-5; D is unclear. This CDR3 region has 11 residues. CDR1 is SGHDT and CDR2 is YYEEEE in the germline V gene. The V end lost 1 base, the J end lost 4 bases, and 2 bases lay between the germline ends. The CDR3 DNA sequence: TGTGCCAGCAGCTTGCGAGAGACCCAGTACTTC. Amino acids: CASSLRETQYF. Based on the CDR3 plus reference TRBV5-6 and TRBJ2-5, the full variable domain is DAGVTQSPTHLIKTRGQQVTLRCSPKSGHDTVSWYQQALGQGPQFIFQYYEEEERQRGNFPDRFSGHQFPNYSSELNVNALLLGDSALYLCASSLRETQYFGPGTRLLVL.

The chain combines TRBV7-9 with TRBJ2-1; D is perhaps TRBD1 (6 bases). The CDR3 runs to 15 residues. The V gene's germline CDR1 is SEHNR and CDR2 FQNEAQ (reference sequence). Trimming left V 4 bases short and J 7 bases short, with 17 bases between. CDR3 sequence (DNA): TGTGCCAGCAGCTCGGGAACTACAGGGTTTAATGAGCAGTTCTTC. Amino acid sequence: CASSSGTTGFNEQFF.

This clone was detected a few times. The rearrangement links TRBV18 to TRBJ2-1; D may be TRBD1 (5 bases). Trimming shortened V by 4 bases and J by 5 bases, and 15 bases separated the two germline ends. Germline lookup yields CDR1 KGHSH and CDR2 LQKENI. The CDR3 loop spans 15 amino acids. This chain's CDR3 is CASSQRTKRDNEQFF. The CDR3 region has the DNA TGTGCCAGCTCACAACGGACAAAACGGGACAATGAGCAGTTCTTC.

This clone has just one count. CDR3 in DNA: TGCGCCAGCAGCCAAGATCTCCGACAGGGACCCGAGACCCAGTACTTC. Its protein is CASSQDLRQGPETQYF. The V and J genes are TRBV4-1 and TRBJ2-5; TRBD1 matches 7 bases. V trimming: 0 bases; J trimming: 5 bases; junction bases outside the gene matches: 9. Germline CDR1 MGHRA, CDR2 YSYEKL. The CDR3 loop spans 16 amino acids.

The V and J genes are TRBV28 and TRBJ2-7; a weak D match, TRBD1 (5 bases). V was cut by 7 bases and J by 1 base, with 11 bases left in between. The germline V gene encodes CDR1 MDHEN and CDR2 SYDVKM. This CDR3 is built from 13 residues. In DNA, the CDR3 is TGTGCCAGCACCTCAGGGTTGTCCTACGAGCAGTACTTC. Protein: CASTSGLSYEQYF.

The chain employs TRBV5-1 and TRBJ1-2, with a possible D match to TRBD1 (5 bases). Looked up from germline, CDR1 is SGHRS and CDR2 is YFSETQ. The germline V and J ends were trimmed by 0 bases and 7 bases, with 13 bases remaining between them. This CDR3 has 14 residues. The CDR3 is CASSLGPGISGYTF. The CDR3 DNA follows: TGCGCCAGCAGCTTGGGTCCAGGGATCTCTGGCTACACCTTC.

The J gene is TRBJ2-7, the V gene TRBV13, with TRBD1 as a possible D gene (6 bases). With 1 base removed from V and 5 bases from J, the gap between germline ends came to 15 bases. The CDR3 is 15 residues long. CDR1 is PRHDT and CDR2 is FYEKMQ in the germline V gene (reference sequence). As DNA, the CDR3 is TGTGCCAGCAGCTTAGAGCCCAGGGGTCCGGACGAGCAGTACTTC. Translation gives CASSLEPRGPDEQYF.

J is TRBJ1-1 and V is TRBV11-2, with TRBD1 identical over 10 bases. CDR3 length: 16 residues. CDR1 SGHAT and CDR2 FQNNGV come from the germline V gene. V shed 5 bases, J shed 1 base, and the junction held 7 bases outside the gene matches. CDR3 nucleotide sequence: TGTGCCAGCAGCCGACAGGGGGCGTTGGGGAACACTGAAGCTTTCTTT. Amino acids: CASSRQGALGNTEAFF. Full variable domain (outside the CDR3, taken from reference TRBV11-2 and TRBJ1-1): EAGVAQSPRYKIIEKRQSVAFWCNPISGHATLYWYQQILGQGPKLLIQFQNNGVVDDSQLPKDRFSAERLKGVDSTLKIQPAKLEDSAVYLCASSRQGALGNTEAFFGQGTRLTVV.

The V and J genes are TRBV5-1 and TRBJ2-2, with 9 bases identical to TRBD1. With 4 bases clipped from V and 6 bases from J, the junction kept 10 bases outside the gene matches. The CDR3 has 16 residues. CDR1 and CDR2 (germline): SGHRS, YFSETQ. The DNA of the CDR3 is TGCGCCAGCAGCAGTCCGGGACAGGGTAAGGCCGGGGAGCTGTTTTTT. Translation: CASSSPGQGKAGELFF. The variable domain in full, with the rest retrieved from reference TRBV5-1 and TRBJ2-2, is KAGVTQTPRYLIKTRGQQVTLSCSPISGHRSVSWYQQTPGQGLQFLFEYFSETQRNKGNFPGRFSGRQFSNSRSEMNVSTLELGDSALYLCASSSPGQGKAGELFFGEGSRLTVL.

J is TRBJ1-1 and V is TRBV29-1; 9 positions agree with TRBD1. V lost 2 bases to trimming and J lost 4 bases; unmatched junction nucleotides: 11. This CDR3 is 16 amino acids long. Per the germline V gene, CDR1 is SQVTM and CDR2 is ANQGSEA. The CDR3 DNA is TGCAGCGTTGAAACGGACAGGGGTCTTTTACGCACTGAAGCTTTCTTT. Translating gives CSVETDRGLLRTEAFF.

The V call is TRBV12-1, the J call TRBJ2-5; the table assigns TRBD2, which was not confirmed against the DNA. TRBV12-1 is deemed a pseudogene. The length of the CDR3 is 16 residues. The CDR3 spells CASHALAGSHQETQYF. DNA of the CDR3: TGTGCCAGCCATGCCCTAGCGGGGAGCCACCAAGAGACCCAGTACTTC.